This is a list of T cell receptor beta chains from one sample in a study of T cell responses to AZD1222 COVID-19 vaccine. The method was immunoSEQ multiplex PCR; TCRdb's version includes in-frame clones alone and lacks a portion of them. Of some 150,000 clones listed, about 92% are singletons. Material: peripheral blood, obtained on day 0 of AZD1222 vaccination. These TCRs come from an adult in good health. CDR3s include the opening cysteine and the closing phenylalanine or tryptophan. Fields, in order: CDR3 length, V gene, J gene, CDR3 protein.

length: 14
V: TRBV5-1
J: TRBJ2-1
CDR3: CASSQGLAGDEQFF

length: 16
V: TRBV7-9
J: TRBJ2-1
CDR3: CASSPKTSEAYNEQFF

length: 11
V: TRBV20-1
J: TRBJ2-1
CDR3: CSATRWGEQFF

length: 17
V: TRBV6-1
J: TRBJ2-6
CDR3: CASSDYPQSAGANVLTF

length: 16
V: TRBV4-1
J: TRBJ1-5
CDR3: CASSQEGQGAGQPQHF

length: 16
V: TRBV5-5
J: TRBJ2-6
CDR3: CASSLGQGSGANVLTF

length: 17
V: TRBV4-1
J: TRBJ1-2
CDR3: CASSRRQGQGTYYGYTF

length: 14
V: TRBV7-9
J: TRBJ2-7
CDR3: CASSLPGVPLEQYF

length: 14
V: TRBV5-1
J: TRBJ1-4
CDR3: CASSLTGGREKLFF

length: 15
V: TRBV7-2
J: TRBJ2-3
CDR3: CASSPEMVRTDTQYF

length: 13
V: TRBV12-3/TRBV12-4
J: TRBJ1-2
CDR3: CASRRREGYGYTF

length: 15
V: TRBV11-3
J: TRBJ2-3
CDR3: CASSQSARSTDTQYF

length: 16
V: TRBV7-2
J: TRBJ1-3
CDR3: CASSLVAGGTGNTIYF

length: 12
V: TRBV5-8
J: TRBJ1-2
CDR3: CASSLVQRGYTF

length: 12
V: TRBV12-3/TRBV12-4
J: TRBJ1-6
CDR3: CASSFTDSPLHF

length: 17
V: TRBV21-1
J: TRBJ2-3
CDR3: CASSKAPLAGLDDTQYF

length: 15
V: TRBV27
J: TRBJ1-2
CDR3: CASRFSGVANYGYTF

length: 14
V: TRBV9
J: TRBJ2-1
CDR3: CASSERASRNEQFF

length: 15
V: TRBV18
J: TRBJ2-3
CDR3: CASSERGPSTDTQYF

length: 15
V: TRBV6-1
J: TRBJ1-1
CDR3: CASSERTGGDTEAFF

length: 14
V: TRBV13
J: TRBJ1-4
CDR3: CASSQTGTNEKLFF

length: 16
V: TRBV7-9
J: TRBJ1-3
CDR3: CASSWGSQGRGNTIYF

length: 15
V: TRBV28
J: TRBJ1-6
CDR3: CASSFLDRDNSPLHF

length: 13
V: TRBV2
J: TRBJ2-2
CDR3: CASREVFLGELFF

length: 12
V: TRBV29-1
J: TRBJ1-2
CDR3: CSVRGAWYGYTF

length: 12
V: TRBV25-1
J: TRBJ1-4
CDR3: CASSVNNEKLFF

length: 13
V: TRBV7-9
J: TRBJ1-3
CDR3: CATEMAIGNTIYF

length: 13
V: TRBV29-1
J: TRBJ1-1
CDR3: CSGGHHGDTEAFF

length: 14
V: TRBV30
J: TRBJ2-2
CDR3: CAWSVFGGPGELFF

length: 13
V: TRBV27
J: TRBJ1-2
CDR3: CASSSGQNYGYTF

length: 11
V: TRBV28
J: TRBJ2-7
CDR3: CASRGDRSPRF

length: 12
V: TRBV3-1/TRBV3-2
J: TRBJ1-4
CDR3: CASSQDLEKLFF

length: 16
V: TRBV5-1
J: TRBJ1-6
CDR3: CASSLWGQGNNSPLHF

length: 14
V: TRBV4-1
J: TRBJ2-7
CDR3: CASSQGEVSDQQYF

length: 12
V: TRBV3-1/TRBV3-2
J: TRBJ2-5
CDR3: CASSQGIETQYF

length: 13
V: TRBV6-5
J: TRBJ2-7
CDR3: CASSSQVRHEQYF

length: 15
V: TRBV19
J: TRBJ2-4
CDR3: CASSMLTSGENIQYF

length: 17
V: TRBV4-2
J: TRBJ1-2
CDR3: CASSQQEGGTLNYGYTF

length: 16
V: TRBV10-3
J: TRBJ2-1
CDR3: CAISEPLGTGGYEQFF

length: 16
V: TRBV4-1
J: TRBJ1-6
CDR3: CASSQGQGAYNSPLHF

length: 16
V: TRBV6-1
J: TRBJ1-3
CDR3: CASSGWTGTSGNTIYF

length: 19
V: TRBV30
J: TRBJ2-1
CDR3: CAWSGLGQGVRSSYNEQFF

length: 16
V: TRBV5-1
J: TRBJ1-5
CDR3: CASSLNRQGRVQPQHF

length: 16
V: TRBV3-1/TRBV3-2
J: TRBJ2-2
CDR3: CASSQLTTGNTGELFF

length: 14
V: TRBV5-1
J: TRBJ1-4
CDR3: CASSLQGDQGKLFF

length: 14
V: TRBV19
J: TRBJ2-1
CDR3: CASSETGGRNEQFF

length: 12
V: TRBV4-2
J: TRBJ1-1
CDR3: CATKGGVGEAFF

length: 13
V: TRBV19
J: TRBJ1-1
CDR3: CASSWSGSTEAFF

length: 13
V: TRBV5-6
J: TRBJ2-7
CDR3: CASTLDRTYEQYF